This TCR beta chain originates from a study of technical replicates of blood from several donors. Sequencing was performed with immunoSEQ multiplex PCR; in TCRdb, only in-frame clones are kept and a portion is missing. The repertoire holds approximately 49,000 clones, with roughly nine tenths as singletons. Looked up from germline, CDR1 is LNHDA and CDR2 is SQIVND (reference sequence). J gave up 5 bases and V 4 bases, and 2 bases lay outside the gene matches. This CDR3 is 14 amino acids long. The chain employs TRBV19 and TRBJ2-2; 9 positions agree with TRBD1. The source is a human donor in good health. Some clones in this sample may be carry-over from other donors' samples. The specimen was PBMCs. This chain's CDR3 is CASSKGQGTGELFF. DNA for the CDR3: TGTGCCAGTAGTAAAGGACAGGGGACCGGGGAGCTGTTTTTT. Full variable domain (rest looked up from reference TRBV19 and TRBJ2-2): DGGITQSPKYLFRKEGQNVTLSCEQNLNHDAMYWYRQDPGQGLRLIYYSQIVNDFQKGDIAEGYSVSREKKESFPLTVTSAQKNPTAFYLCASSKGQGTGELFFGEGSRLTVL.